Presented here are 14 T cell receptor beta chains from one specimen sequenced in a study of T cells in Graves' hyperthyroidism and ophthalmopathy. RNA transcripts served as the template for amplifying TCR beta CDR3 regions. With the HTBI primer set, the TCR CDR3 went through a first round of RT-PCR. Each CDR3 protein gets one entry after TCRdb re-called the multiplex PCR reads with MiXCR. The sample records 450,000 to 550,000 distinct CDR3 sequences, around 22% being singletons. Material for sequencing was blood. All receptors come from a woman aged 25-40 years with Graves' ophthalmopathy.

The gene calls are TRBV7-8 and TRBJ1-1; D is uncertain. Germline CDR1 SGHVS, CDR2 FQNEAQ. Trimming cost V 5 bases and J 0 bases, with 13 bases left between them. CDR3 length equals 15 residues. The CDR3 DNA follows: TGTGCCAGCAGCCCAGACTCCGAAATGAACACTGAAGCTTTCTTT. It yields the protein CASSPDSEMNTEAFF.

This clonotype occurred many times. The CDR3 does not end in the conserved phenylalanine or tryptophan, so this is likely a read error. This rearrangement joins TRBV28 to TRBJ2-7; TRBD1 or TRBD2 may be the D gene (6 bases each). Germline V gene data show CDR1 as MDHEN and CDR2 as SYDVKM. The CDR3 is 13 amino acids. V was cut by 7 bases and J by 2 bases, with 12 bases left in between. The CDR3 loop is CASTRGEPYEQYL. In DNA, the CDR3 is TGTGCCAGCACTAGGGGGGAACCCTACGAGCAGTACCTC.

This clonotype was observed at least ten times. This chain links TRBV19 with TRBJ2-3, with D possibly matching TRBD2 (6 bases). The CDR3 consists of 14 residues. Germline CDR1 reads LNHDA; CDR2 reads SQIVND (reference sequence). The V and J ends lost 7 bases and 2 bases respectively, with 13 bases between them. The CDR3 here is CASNRRDATDTQYF. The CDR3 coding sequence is TGTGCCAGTAACAGGAGGGACGCCACAGATACGCAGTATTTT.

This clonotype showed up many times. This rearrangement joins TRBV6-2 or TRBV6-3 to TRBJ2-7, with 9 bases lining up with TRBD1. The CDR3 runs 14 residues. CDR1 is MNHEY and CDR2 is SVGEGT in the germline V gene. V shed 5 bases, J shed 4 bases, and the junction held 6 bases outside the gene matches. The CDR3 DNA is TGTGCCAGCAGTGGGACAGGGAAGCGGTACGAGCAGTACTTC. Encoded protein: CASSGTGKRYEQYF.

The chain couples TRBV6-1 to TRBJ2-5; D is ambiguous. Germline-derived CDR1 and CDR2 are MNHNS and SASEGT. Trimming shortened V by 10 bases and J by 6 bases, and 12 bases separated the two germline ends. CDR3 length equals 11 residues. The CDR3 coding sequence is TGTGCCACCCTAAAGGAGAAGACCCAGTACTTC. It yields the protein CATLKEKTQYF.

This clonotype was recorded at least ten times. The CDR3 DNA is TGTGCCAGCAGCCTAGGGACTAGCGGGGGGGTCCGAGTCTACGAGCAGTACTTC. Protein: CASSLGTSGGVRVYEQYF. This sequence joins TRBV4-2 and TRBJ2-7; 16 bases align to TRBD2. The CDR3 covers 18 residues. Germline V gene data show CDR1 as LGHNA and CDR2 as YNFKEQ. V dropped 4 bases and J dropped 3; count of bases not matched to a gene: 9.

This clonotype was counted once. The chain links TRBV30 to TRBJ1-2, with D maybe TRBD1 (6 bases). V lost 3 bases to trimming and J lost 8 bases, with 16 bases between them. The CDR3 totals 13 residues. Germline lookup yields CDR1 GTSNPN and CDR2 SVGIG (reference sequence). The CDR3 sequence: CAWSNGGPRGYTF. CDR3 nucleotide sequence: TGTGCCTGGAGCAACGGGGGGCCGCGGGGCTACACCTTC.

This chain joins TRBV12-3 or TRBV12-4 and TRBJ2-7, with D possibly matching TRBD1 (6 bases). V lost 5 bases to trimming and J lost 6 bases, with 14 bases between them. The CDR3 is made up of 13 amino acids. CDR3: CASSISGVREQYF. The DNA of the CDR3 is TGTGCCAGCAGTATCTCAGGGGTGCGCGAGCAGTACTTC.

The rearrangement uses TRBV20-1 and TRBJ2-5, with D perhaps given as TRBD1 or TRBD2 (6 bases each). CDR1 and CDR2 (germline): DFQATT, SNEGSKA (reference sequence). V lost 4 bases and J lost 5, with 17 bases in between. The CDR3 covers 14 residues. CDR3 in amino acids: CSATEGGSAETQYF. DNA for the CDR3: TGCAGTGCTACCGAAGGGGGGTCGGCGGAGACCCAGTACTTC.

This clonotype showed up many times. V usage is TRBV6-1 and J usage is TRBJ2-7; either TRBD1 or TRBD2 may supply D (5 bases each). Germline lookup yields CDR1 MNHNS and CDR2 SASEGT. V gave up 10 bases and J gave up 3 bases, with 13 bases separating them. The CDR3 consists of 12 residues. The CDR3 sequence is CATSGTYYEQYF. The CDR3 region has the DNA TGTGCCACCTCCGGGACCTACTACGAGCAGTACTTC.

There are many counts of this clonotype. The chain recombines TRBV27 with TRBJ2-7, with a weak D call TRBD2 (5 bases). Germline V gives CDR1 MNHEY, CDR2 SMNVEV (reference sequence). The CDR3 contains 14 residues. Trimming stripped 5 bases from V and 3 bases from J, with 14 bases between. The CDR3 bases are TGTGCCAGCAGTCCAGCGGACTCGCTCTACGAGCAGTACTTC. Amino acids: CASSPADSLYEQYF.

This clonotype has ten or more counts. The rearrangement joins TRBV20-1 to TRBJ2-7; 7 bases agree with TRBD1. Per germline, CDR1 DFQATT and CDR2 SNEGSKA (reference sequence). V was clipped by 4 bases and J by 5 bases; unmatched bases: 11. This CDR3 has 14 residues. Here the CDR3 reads CSAKTQRDRDEQYF. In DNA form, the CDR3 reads TGCAGTGCTAAGACCCAAAGAGACAGGGACGAGCAGTACTTC.

The CDR3 reads CASSLFRSLSSYNSPLHF. The CDR3, as DNA: TGTGCCAGCAGTTTATTTCGTTCTCTAAGCTCCTATAATTCACCCCTCCACTTT. This chain links TRBV28 with TRBJ1-6; the D is unclear. CDR3 length: 18 amino acids. Looked up from germline, CDR1 is MDHEN and CDR2 is SYDVKM. Trimming stripped 1 base from V and 0 bases from J, with 13 bases between.

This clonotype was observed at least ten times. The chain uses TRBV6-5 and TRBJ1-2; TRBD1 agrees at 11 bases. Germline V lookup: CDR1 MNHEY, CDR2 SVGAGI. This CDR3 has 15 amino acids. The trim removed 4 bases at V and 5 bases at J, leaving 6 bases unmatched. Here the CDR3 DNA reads TGTGCCAGCAGTTCCCCCGGGACAGGGGGGTATGGCTACACCTTC. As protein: CASSSPGTGGYGYTF.